What follows are 28 T cell receptor beta chains derived from one specimen sequenced in a study of blood T cell repertoires in COVID-19. Here immunoSEQ multiplex PCR was the method, and the copy in TCRdb shows in-frame clones only, minus some. The data contain some 320,000 clones, more than 70% of them singletons. Sequenced input: PBMCs or T cells enriched from blood (not recorded which). The receptors come from a woman aged 25 to 39 who had recovered from COVID-19.

The count of this clone is one. This chain connects TRBV7-9 to TRBJ1-1; D ambiguous. V lost 5 bases to trimming and J lost 4 bases, with 8 bases between them. The CDR3 covers 12 residues. Germline V gene lookup returns CDR1 SEHNR and CDR2 FQNEAQ (reference sequence). The CDR3 protein is CASSRGSTEAFF. The CDR3 bases are TGTGCCAGCAGCCGAGGAAGCACTGAAGCTTTCTTT.

V usage is TRBV5-4 and J usage is TRBJ2-4, with TRBD2 as a possible D gene (5 bases). Germline values: CDR1 SGHNT, CDR2 YYREEE (reference sequence). Trimming removed 1 base from V and 6 bases from J, with 11 bases in between. There are 14 residues in the CDR3. The CDR3 DNA is TGTGCCAGCAGCTTGAGGCTAGCCGGAAACATTCAGTACTTC. This sequence encodes CASSLRLAGNIQYF. Supplemented by reference TRBV5-4 and TRBJ2-4, the full variable domain reads ETGVTQSPTHLIKTRGQQVTLRCSSQSGHNTVSWYQQALGQGPQFIFQYYREEENGRGNFPPRFSGLQFPNYSSELNVNALELDDSALYLCASSLRLAGNIQYFGAGTRLSVL.

This chain connects TRBV5-5 to TRBJ1-5; 9 bases agree with TRBD1. Per germline, CDR1 SGHKS and CDR2 YYEKEE (reference sequence). The trim removed 1 base at V and 7 bases at J, leaving 9 bases unmatched. The CDR3 is 16 residues long. This CDR3 is CASSLFVRTGEQPQHF. Written as DNA, the CDR3 is TGTGCCAGCAGCTTGTTCGTCAGGACAGGGGAACAGCCCCAGCATTTT.

The V call is TRBV2, the J call TRBJ1-2; a possible D gene is TRBD1 (6 bases). V was shortened by 6 bases and J by 2 bases, with 16 bases between the two germline ends. Germline values: CDR1 SNHLY, CDR2 FYNNEI. The CDR3 consists of 15 residues. Here the CDR3 DNA reads TGTGCCAGCAGGACTGTCAGGGGTCCCAACTATGGCTACACCTTC. Its protein is CASRTVRGPNYGYTF.

The chain links TRBV30 to TRBJ1-1; 7 nucleotides match TRBD1. The CDR3 consists of 14 residues. The V gene's germline CDR1 is GTSNPN and CDR2 SVGIG (reference sequence). Losses at the gene ends were 2 bases for V and 4 bases for J; bases not matched to a gene: 7. CDR3 in amino acids: CAWSTLRDSTEAFF. CDR3 bases: TGTGCCTGGAGTACTCTCCGGGACAGCACTGAAGCTTTCTTT. Looking up the rest from reference TRBV30 and TRBJ1-1 gives the full variable domain: SQTIHQWPATLVQPVGSPLSLECTVEGTSNPNLYWYRQAAGRGLQLLFYSVGIGQISSEVPQNLSASRPQDRQFILSSKKLLLSDSGFYLCAWSTLRDSTEAFFGQGTRLTVV.

The chain couples TRBV11-2 to TRBJ2-1; tentatively, D is TRBD2 (6 bases). The CDR3 is 13 residues long. V lost 6 bases to trimming and J lost 7 bases, with 13 bases between them. CDR1 is SGHAT, CDR2 FQNNGV, per germline. The chain's CDR3 is CASSSLAPNEQFF. CDR3 nucleotide sequence: TGTGCCAGCAGTTCACTAGCCCCAAATGAGCAGTTCTTC.

The J gene is TRBJ2-2, the V gene TRBV14, with TRBD1 identical over 9 bases. With 5 bases clipped from V and 5 bases from J, the junction kept 6 bases outside the gene matches. Germline-derived CDR1 and CDR2 are SGHDN and FVKESK. The CDR3 sequence is 15 residues long. The CDR3 is CASSYGTGWTGELFF. CDR3 DNA: TGTGCCAGCAGCTATGGGACAGGGTGGACCGGGGAGCTGTTTTTT.

The chain couples TRBV7-9 to TRBJ1-4, with unresolved D. Germline CDR1 reads SEHNR; CDR2 reads FQNEAQ (reference sequence). The CDR3 spans 19 residues. Trimming removed 5 bases from V and 0 bases from J, with 22 bases in between. The CDR3 coding sequence is TGTGCCAGCAGCCAAGGAGGACGAGTCCAGACTACAACTAATGAAAAACTGTTTTTT. This sequence encodes CASSQGGRVQTTTNEKLFF.

The gene calls are TRBV28 and TRBJ2-1, with 8 bases aligning to TRBD1. The V gene end was trimmed by 4 bases and the J gene end by 2 bases; junction bases not matched to a gene: 22. The CDR3 runs to 21 residues. Germline V gives CDR1 MDHEN, CDR2 SYDVKM. CDR3 DNA: TGTGCCAGCAGTTCCCCCTGGGTGACAGGGGCCTTAATCCGTACCTACAATGAGCAGTTCTTC. Protein sequence: CASSSPWVTGALIRTYNEQFF.

Here the CDR3 reads CASSSGGISNQPQHF. The CDR3 region has the DNA TGTGCCAGCAGTTCGGGGGGGATCAGCAATCAGCCCCAGCATTTT. The rearrangement uses TRBV28 and TRBJ1-5; the D gene is possibly TRBD1 (5 bases). The CDR3 extends over 15 amino acids. Germline CDR1 and CDR2: MDHEN and SYDVKM. With 4 bases removed from V and 1 base from J, the gap between germline ends came to 11 bases.

The chain joins TRBV30 to TRBJ1-3; D is perhaps TRBD1 (6 bases). The CDR3 is made up of 17 amino acids. Germline V gene sequence: CDR1 GTSNPN, CDR2 SVGIG (reference sequence). Trimming pared 3 bases from V and 3 bases from J, leaving 21 bases between. The DNA of the CDR3 is TGTGCCTGGAGGCCTCTCGGGGGGGCGGAGAGTGGAAACACCATATATTTT. Protein: CAWRPLGGAESGNTIYF.

This chain uses TRBV12-3 or TRBV12-4 with TRBJ1-2; no reliable D call. The length of the CDR3 is 13 residues. Trimming cost V 6 bases and J 8 bases, with 16 bases left between them. Here the CDR3 DNA reads TGTGCCAGCAGCCCCAACTCGGGGTTGGGCTACACCTTC. Amino acids: CASSPNSGLGYTF.

The chain uses TRBV12-3 or TRBV12-4 and TRBJ1-1, with 8 bases matching TRBD1. The CDR3 runs 12 residues. The ends lost 6 bases at V and 12 bases at J; junction bases unmatched: 9. This CDR3 reads CASRPGQALTFF. DNA for the CDR3: TGTGCCAGCAGACCGGGACAGGCTTTAACTTTCTTT.

The J gene is TRBJ2-1, the V gene TRBV2, with D tentatively TRBD2 (6 bases). The V gene's germline CDR1 is SNHLY and CDR2 FYNNEI. This CDR3 contains 14 residues. Trimming took off 6 bases at V and 6 bases at J, with 15 bases between the two ends. The CDR3 DNA reads as TGTGCCAGCAGGATAAGCGGGCTATCCAATGAGCAGTTCTTC. Translation gives CASRISGLSNEQFF. Combining the CDR3 with reference TRBV2 and TRBJ2-1 gives the whole variable domain EPEVTQTPSHQVTQMGQEVILRCVPISNHLYFYWYRQILGQKVEFLVSFYNNEISEKSEIFDDQFSVERPDGSNFTLKIRSTKLEDSAMYFCASRISGLSNEQFFGPGTRLTVL.

The V gene is TRBV6-5, the J gene TRBJ2-1; weak D call: TRBD1 (5 bases). V shed 7 bases and J shed 6 bases, with 19 bases lying between them. This CDR3 contains 15 residues. In germline, CDR1 is MNHEY, CDR2 SVGAGI. The CDR3 is CASTLLGVGFNEQFF. CDR3 nucleotide sequence: TGTGCCAGCACCCTTTTAGGGGTAGGGTTCAATGAGCAGTTCTTC.

The chain has TRBV27 and TRBJ1-1, with D perhaps matching TRBD1 (5 bases). The V gene's germline CDR1 is MNHEY and CDR2 SMNVEV (reference sequence). The CDR3 loop spans 14 amino acids. Trimming took off 3 bases at V and 4 bases at J, with 12 bases between the two ends. CDR3 residues: CASSFRRGTTEAFF. In DNA form, the CDR3 reads TGTGCCAGCAGTTTCCGGCGGGGGACCACTGAAGCTTTCTTT.

The chain's CDR3 is CASSFLESAYEQYF. DNA for the CDR3: TGTGCCAGCAGTTTTCTGGAGTCGGCTTACGAGCAGTACTTC. The chain employs TRBV28 and TRBJ2-7; no firm D call. With 3 bases removed from V and 4 bases from J, the gap between germline ends came to 13 bases. The CDR3 spans 14 residues. From germline, CDR1 is MDHEN and CDR2 SYDVKM.

The chain carries TRBV28 and TRBJ2-7, with 7 bases matching TRBD1. V dropped 3 bases and J dropped 6; count of bases not matched to a gene: 11. The V gene's germline CDR1 is MDHEN and CDR2 SYDVKM. CDR3 size: 15 residues. CDR3 protein: CASSLIEGAPVEQYF. The CDR3 DNA is TGTGCCAGCAGTTTGATAGAGGGGGCGCCGGTCGAGCAGTACTTC.

Details on this clone: This clone may be a read error of a much larger clone one base away. The chain has TRBV11-1 and TRBJ1-1; maybe TRBD1 (5 bases). Germline CDR1 is SGHAT and CDR2 is FQDESV (reference sequence). The CDR3 runs to 13 residues. The V and J ends lost 2 bases and 1 base respectively, with 5 bases between them. CDR3 bases: TGTGCCAGCAGCTTACAGGGGAACACTGAAGCTTTCTTT. It translates to CASSLQGNTEAFF.

V gene TRBV5-1 combines with J gene TRBJ2-1, with D possibly matching TRBD1 (6 bases). V lost 5 bases, J lost 0 bases, and 15 bases lay in between. The CDR3 sequence is 16 residues long. Germline V CDR1 and CDR2: SGHRS, YFSETQ. The CDR3 region is CASRSFTGNSYNEQFF. CDR3 in DNA: TGCGCCAGCAGGTCCTTTACAGGGAACTCCTACAATGAGCAGTTCTTC.

The chain employs TRBV24-1 and TRBJ2-1, with a weak D call TRBD1 (6 bases). The CDR3 sequence is 16 residues long. Trimming cost V 4 bases and J 4 bases, with 16 bases left between them. CDR1 KGHDR and CDR2 SFDVKD come from the germline V gene. The CDR3 region is CATSDVGQIGYNEQFF. The CDR3 DNA reads TGTGCCACCAGTGACGTTGGACAGATCGGGTACAATGAGCAGTTCTTC.

CDR3 amino acids: CASSLEVLSYKNIQYF. CDR3 nucleotide sequence: TGTGCCAGCAGTTTAGAGGTACTGAGCTACAAAAACATTCAGTACTTC. V is TRBV28 and J is TRBJ2-4; D remains ambiguous. V shed 2 bases and J shed 3 bases, with 14 bases lying between them. The CDR3 consists of 16 residues. Germline CDR1 and CDR2: MDHEN and SYDVKM.

V and J are TRBV7-2 and TRBJ1-1; 8 bases fit TRBD1. The CDR3 covers 16 residues. The germline CDR1 and CDR2 sequences are SGHTA and FQGNSA. V was pared by 5 bases and J by 4 bases, with 12 bases of the junction left unmatched. The CDR3 loop reads CASSPFSRGLPTEAFF. For the CDR3, the DNA is TGTGCCAGCAGCCCCTTTAGCAGGGGGCTGCCCACTGAAGCTTTCTTT.

The CDR3 region has the DNA TGCGCCAGCAGCTCGGAGGGGACAGGGGGCGACGAGCAGTACTTC. Translated, it gives CASSSEGTGGDEQYF. The chain uses TRBV5-1 and TRBJ2-7, with 12 bases matching TRBD1. Germline CDR1 SGHRS, CDR2 YFSETQ. The junction had 6 bases not matched to a gene; V was cut back by 3 bases and J by 5 bases. CDR3 size: 15 residues.

CDR3 nucleotide sequence: TGCGCCAGCAGCCAGGGACAGGAGGTTAATGGCTACACCTTC. Amino acids: CASSQGQEVNGYTF. The J gene is TRBJ1-2, the V gene TRBV5-1; the match to TRBD1 covers 8 bases. Germline V gene data show CDR1 as SGHRS and CDR2 as YFSETQ. The CDR3 spans 14 residues. The J segment lost 6 bases and the V segment lost 4 bases, leaving 8 bases of the junction unmatched.

The J gene is TRBJ2-7, the V gene TRBV7-9; the D gene is possibly TRBD1 (6 bases). This CDR3 contains 15 residues. With 4 bases removed from V and 6 bases from J, the gap between germline ends came to 19 bases. The germline gives CDR1 SEHNR, CDR2 FQNEAQ (reference sequence). CDR3 sequence: CASSSPLRQAGEQYF. CDR3 DNA sequence: TGTGCCAGCAGCTCCCCCCTTCGACAGGCGGGCGAGCAGTACTTC.

The chain is built from TRBV3-1 (or the pseudogene TRBV3-2) and TRBJ1-2; D call uncertain. There are 13 residues in the CDR3. Per germline, CDR1 LGHDT and CDR2 YNNKEL (reference sequence). Between the trimmed V and J ends, which lost 7 bases and 5 bases, there was a span of 14 bases. The chain's CDR3 is CASTGVGGYGYTF. The CDR3 region has the DNA TGTGCCAGCACCGGGGTTGGTGGGTATGGCTACACCTTC.

To note about this clone: One end of the junction fails to match germline, which may point to a read error. The V call is TRBV18, the J call TRBJ1-4; TRBD1 aligns across 9 bases. The CDR3 has 16 amino acids. The germline V gene has CDR1 KGHSH and CDR2 LQKENI. CDR3 nucleotides: TGTGCCAGCTCCCCACCCTCGGACAGGGGCAATGAAAAACTGTTTTTT. This encodes CASSPPSDRGNEKLFF.